This TCR beta chain was sequenced in a study of blood T cells in healthy people across ages. Comment on this clonotype: Antigen unknown.

Study observations and caveats: PBMCs left unsorted prevented a conclusive naive versus antigen-experienced comparison.

CDR3 size: 15 residues. CDR1 and CDR2 from the germline V gene are SGHTA and FQGNSA. Then a second PCR, running about 6 to 11 cycles, was carried out with a sample-barcoded 5' primer and a J-beta primer mix. Each cDNA molecule was tagged by a template-switch adaptor with 12 random nucleotides. Using its own MiXCR run on the 5' RACE reads, TCRdb lists one record per CDR3 protein. The data contain about 1.8 million distinct CDR3 sequences, around 50% of them seen just once; the ten biggest clones take up approximately 2.1%. The origin of this receptor is a woman aged 40 to 49 in good health. The chain has TRBV7-2 and TRBJ2-1, with TRBD2 identical over 11 bases. The tail of the sequence fits TRBJ2-7 better, so the J call may be wrong. The sequencing input was blood. The CDR3 DNA sequence: TGTGCCAGCAGATCGACTAGCGGGGCTTACAATGAGCAGTACTTC. It specifies CASRSTSGAYNEQYF.